This TCR beta chain was found in a study of T-cell reconstitution after alpha-beta-depleted transplantation in children. The length of the CDR3 is 15 residues. The ends lost 5 bases at V and 4 bases at J; junction bases unmatched: 4. The germline V gene has CDR1 SGHAT and CDR2 FQNNGV. This clonotype appeared many times. Construction of the TCRbeta library involved unique molecular identifiers. TCRdb used MiXCR to reprocess the PCR reads, holding one entry per CDR3 protein. The sample carries 450,000 to 550,000 distinct CDR3 sequences, more than 9.5% recorded once. The rearrangement joins TRBV11-2 to TRBJ2-2, with 10 nucleotides matching TRBD2. The input for sequencing was PBMCs, mostly from graft donor cells, taken 180 days after TCRalphabeta/CD19-depleted stem cell transplant. The sequence came from a female patient aged 2-9 years who had a stem cell transplant for aplastic anemia, so the T cells may come from the graft donor. The CDR3 loop is CASSPRTSGTGELFF. The CDR3 bases are TGTGCCAGCAGCCCAAGGACTAGCGGCACCGGGGAGCTGTTTTTT.